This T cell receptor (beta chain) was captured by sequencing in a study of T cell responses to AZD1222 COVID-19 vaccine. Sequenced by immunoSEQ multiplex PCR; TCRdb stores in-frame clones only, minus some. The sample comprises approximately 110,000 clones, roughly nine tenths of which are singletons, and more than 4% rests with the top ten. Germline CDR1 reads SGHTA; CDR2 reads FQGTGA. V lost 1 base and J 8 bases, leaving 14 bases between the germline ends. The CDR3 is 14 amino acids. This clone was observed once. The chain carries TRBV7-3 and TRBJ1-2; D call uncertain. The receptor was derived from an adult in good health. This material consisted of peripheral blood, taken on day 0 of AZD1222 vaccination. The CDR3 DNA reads TGTGCCAGCAGCTTAAGTCCCAGCCTGGGCGGCTACACCTTC. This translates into CASSLSPSLGGYTF.